This section outlines one TCR beta chain sequence together with its context. Its antigen remains unknown. Germline and junction disagree at one end, which may indicate a read error. The sample originates from a study of blood T cells in healthy people across ages. CDR3 size: 15 residues. Germline CDR1 reads SGHTA; CDR2 reads FQGNSA. Next came a second PCR, run for roughly 6 to 11 cycles, which used a sample-barcoded 5' primer along with a J-beta primer mix. TCRdb processed the 5' RACE reads anew with MiXCR; each CDR3 protein has one entry. The data contain some 710,000 distinct CDR3 sequences, around half of them singletons. Whole-study findings and limits: In older individuals, TCR beta diversity per million T cells was lower, falling roughly linearly with age.

The sequence was collected from an elderly man in good health. The chain joins TRBV7-2 to TRBJ1-6; 8 nucleotides align to TRBD1. The sample taken for sequencing was blood. CDR3 protein: CASSGRTGLISPPHF. CDR3 coding DNA: TGTGCCAGCAGCGGACGGACAGGGTTGATTTCACCCCCCCACTTT.